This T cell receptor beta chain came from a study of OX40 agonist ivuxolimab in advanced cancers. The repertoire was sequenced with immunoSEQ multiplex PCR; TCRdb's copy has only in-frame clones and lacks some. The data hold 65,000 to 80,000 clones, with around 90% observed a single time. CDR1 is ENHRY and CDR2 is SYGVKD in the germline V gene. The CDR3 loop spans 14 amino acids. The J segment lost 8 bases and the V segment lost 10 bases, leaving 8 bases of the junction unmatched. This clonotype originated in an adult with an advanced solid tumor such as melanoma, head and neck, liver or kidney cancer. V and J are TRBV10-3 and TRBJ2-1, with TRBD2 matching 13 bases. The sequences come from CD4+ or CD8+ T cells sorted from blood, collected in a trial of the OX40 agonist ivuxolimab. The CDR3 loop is CATATSGGKYEQFF. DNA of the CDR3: TGTGCCACCGCGACTAGCGGGGGGAAGTATGAGCAGTTCTTC.